Sequencing of this T cell receptor (beta chain) was carried out in a study of tissue T cells after allogeneic stem cell transplantation. Time point of the sample: mouse harvest day 7 after allogeneic transplant. Each mouse received 10^7 T-cell-depleted marrow cells plus 10^6 splenic CD5+ T cells by tail vein. Comments on this clone: Gene and germline names: mouse. The read finishes 1 residue shy of the CDR3 end, and the germline J gene is used to complete it.

CDR3 length: 15 residues. Between the trimmed V and J ends, which lost 7 bases and 0 bases, there was a span of 13 bases. CDR1 is KGHPV and CDR2 is FQNQEV in the germline V gene (reference sequence). Generated by immunoSEQ multiplex PCR, the TCRdb table keeps only in-frame clones and is missing some. The sample carries roughly 6,800 clones, 50% recorded once. The receptor was derived from a female BALB/c mouse given C57BL/6 T cells with graft-versus-host disease after an allogeneic hematopoietic cell transplant. V is TRBV26 and J is TRBJ1-3, with D uncertain. Specimen: gut tissue. The CDR3 protein is CASTSQGASGNTLYF. Incomplete CDR3 DNA: TGTGCCAGCACCTCACAAGGAGCTTCTGGAAATACGCTCTAT.